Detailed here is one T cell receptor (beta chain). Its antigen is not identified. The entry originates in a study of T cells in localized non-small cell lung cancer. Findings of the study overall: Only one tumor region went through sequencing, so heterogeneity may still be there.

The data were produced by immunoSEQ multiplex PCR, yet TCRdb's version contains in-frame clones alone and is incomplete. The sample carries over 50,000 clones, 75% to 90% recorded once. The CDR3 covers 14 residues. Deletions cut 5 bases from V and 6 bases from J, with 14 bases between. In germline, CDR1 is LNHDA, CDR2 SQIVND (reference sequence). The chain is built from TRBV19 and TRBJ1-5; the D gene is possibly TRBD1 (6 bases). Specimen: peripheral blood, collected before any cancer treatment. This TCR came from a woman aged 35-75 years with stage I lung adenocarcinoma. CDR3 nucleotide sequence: TGTGCCAGTAGTGAGGCAGGGGCCCCTCAGCCCCAGCATTTT. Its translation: CASSEAGAPQPQHF.